What follows are 21 T cell receptor beta chains derived from one specimen sequenced in a study of blood T cells in healthy people across ages. Then a second PCR, running about 7 to 11 cycles, was carried out with a sample-barcoded 5' primer and a J-beta primer mix. TCRdb analysed the 5' RACE reads with MiXCR anew, one entry per CDR3 protein. The sample consists of approximately 690,000 distinct CDR3 sequences, 40% to 50% of them appearing once. Specimen: blood. The receptor set was obtained from a man older than 75 in good health.

V gene TRBV7-2 combines with J gene TRBJ2-2; D may be TRBD1 or TRBD2 (5 bases each). CDR3 size: 14 residues. Germline V gene sequence: CDR1 SGHTA, CDR2 FQGNSA. V lost 5 bases and J lost 5, with 12 bases in between. CDR3 in amino acids: CASSLPWGTGELFF. Written as DNA, the CDR3 is TGTGCCAGCAGCCTCCCGTGGGGGACCGGGGAGCTGTTTTTT.

This clonotype was seen more than once but under ten times. The gene calls are TRBV6-4 and TRBJ2-5, with 7 bases aligning to TRBD1. This CDR3 is built from 16 residues. Germline CDR1 and CDR2: MRHNA and SNTAGT. J lost 2 bases, V lost 5 bases, and 11 bases had no gene match. As DNA, the CDR3 is TGTGCCAGCAGTACCCAGGGGACAGCTAGACAAGAGACCCAGTACTTC. Its protein is CASSTQGTARQETQYF.

V usage is TRBV20-1 and J usage is TRBJ2-2; maybe TRBD1 (6 bases). V dropped 1 base and J dropped 3 bases, with 9 bases sitting between them. The CDR3 sequence is 14 residues long. Germline CDR1 and CDR2: DFQATT and SNEGSKA (reference sequence). CDR3 sequence (DNA): TGCAGTGCTAGAGCAGGGGCGCACACCGGGGAGCTGTTTTTT. Its protein product is CSARAGAHTGELFF.

The rearrangement links TRBV21-1 to TRBJ2-1; TRBD1 is taken as the D call from the table, unchecked against the DNA. TRBV21-1 is designated a pseudogene. This CDR3 region has 12 residues. The CDR3 nucleotides read TGTGCCAGCAAGGGGCTTTCGAATGAGCAGTTCTTC. Amino acid sequence: CASKGLSNEQFF.

This clonotype has a count of ten or more. The V and J genes are TRBV5-1 and TRBJ2-1, with 14 bases that match TRBD2. The CDR3 runs to 15 residues. Germline V gene lookup returns CDR1 SGHRS and CDR2 YFSETQ. Unmatched junction bases numbered 5, after V lost 4 bases and J lost 8 bases. The CDR3 DNA is TGCGCCAGCAGCCAGGGGACTAGCGGGAGCTATGAGCAGTTCTTC. Its translation: CASSQGTSGSYEQFF.

The chain recombines TRBV21-1 with TRBJ2-1; the table's D gene call, TRBD1, was not cross checked with the DNA. TRBV21-1 is assigned pseudogene status. The CDR3 runs to 15 residues. This CDR3 reads CASSTGQGSINEQFF. The CDR3 region has the DNA TGTGCCAGCAGCACGGGACAGGGGTCTATTAATGAGCAGTTCTTC.

This clonotype was observed a handful of times. The V call is TRBV9, the J call TRBJ1-2, with 9 bases aligning to TRBD1. This CDR3 comprises 15 residues. V was clipped by 5 bases and J by 4 bases; unmatched bases: 9. Germline CDR1 reads SGDLS; CDR2 reads YYNGEE. Here the CDR3 DNA reads TGTGCCAGCAGTAATCCGGGACAGGGCCTCTATGGCTACACCTTC. It encodes CASSNPGQGLYGYTF.

Regarding this clonotype: A much larger clone sits a single nucleotide away, making a read error possible. The chain recombines TRBV5-1 with TRBJ2-1, with TRBD2 matching 7 bases. With 6 bases clipped from V and 7 bases from J, the junction kept 10 bases outside the gene matches. There are 14 residues in the CDR3. Germline V CDR1 and CDR2: SGHRS, YFSETQ. CDR3 protein: CASNAPGGGNEQFF. DNA for the CDR3: TGCGCCAGCAACGCTCCCGGGGGAGGGAATGAGCAGTTCTTC.

This rearrangement joins TRBV29-1 to TRBJ2-7, with 9 positions matching TRBD2. The germline CDR1 and CDR2 sequences are SQVTM and ANQGSEA. This CDR3 is 12 amino acids long. Losses at the gene ends were 7 bases for V and 4 bases for J; bases not matched to a gene: 5. The CDR3 bases are TGCAGCGCCCGGCTAGCGGGGTACGAGCAGTACTTC. This codes for CSARLAGYEQYF.

The rearrangement joins TRBV7-2 to TRBJ1-4; 7 bases are shared with TRBD1. The CDR3 contains 12 residues. V lost 2 bases to trimming and J lost 10 bases; unmatched junction nucleotides: 1. CDR1 and CDR2 (germline): SGHTA, FQGNSA. The CDR3 loop is CASSLRDRKLFF. The CDR3 region has the DNA TGTGCCAGCAGCTTAAGGGACAGAAAACTGTTTTTT.

This clonotype was found a few times. V usage is TRBV27 and J usage is TRBJ2-5, with D unresolved. V lost 4 bases to trimming and J lost 5 bases, with 11 bases between them. Germline lookup yields CDR1 MNHEY and CDR2 SMNVEV (reference sequence). The CDR3 sequence is 13 residues long. CDR3: CASSSTNIETQYF. DNA of the CDR3: TGTGCCAGCAGTTCGACAAATATTGAGACCCAGTACTTC.

The chain joins TRBV20-1 to TRBJ2-4; D possibly corresponds to TRBD1 (6 bases). The germline V gene has CDR1 DFQATT and CDR2 SNEGSKA (reference sequence). This CDR3 comprises 13 residues. Trimming pared 6 bases from V and 0 bases from J, leaving 9 bases between. The CDR3 nucleotides read TGCAGTGCGCAAGGGGGAGCCAAAAACATTCAGTACTTC. Translated: CSAQGGAKNIQYF.

The rearrangement joins TRBV27 to TRBJ2-7; D may match TRBD1 or TRBD2 (5 bases each). The CDR3 has 15 residues. CDR1 and CDR2 (germline): MNHEY, SMNVEV (reference sequence). Trimming cost V 6 bases and J 9 bases, with 24 bases left between them. The DNA of the CDR3 is TGTGCCAGCAGGGGGTGGGCGACGGGACCTACGAGGCAGTACTTC. Translated, it gives CASRGWATGPTRQYF.

Concerning this clonotype itself: This clone may be a read error of a much larger clone one base away. The V call is TRBV5-1, the J call TRBJ2-6; D perhaps matches TRBD1 (6 bases). The CDR3 extends over 16 amino acids. From germline, CDR1 is SGHRS and CDR2 YFSETQ. For the CDR3, the DNA is TGCGCCAGCAGCTTGGGGACAGTATCAGGGGCCAACGTCCCGACTTTC. Translated, it gives CASSLGTVSGANVPTF. Full variable domain (outside the CDR3, taken from reference TRBV5-1 and TRBJ2-6): KAGVTQTPRYLIKTRGQQVTLSCSPISGHRSVSWYQQTPGQGLQFLFEYFSETQRNKGNFPGRFSGRQFSNSRSEMNVSTLELGDSALYLCASSLGTVSGANVPTFGAGSRLTVL.

The table lists this clonotype with a few counts. The J gene is TRBJ2-5, the V gene TRBV27; 9 bases map to TRBD1. Germline CDR1 reads MNHEY; CDR2 reads SMNVEV (reference sequence). This CDR3 has 15 residues. Unmatched junction bases numbered 3, after V lost 0 bases and J lost 4 bases. In nucleotides, the CDR3 is TGTGCCAGCAGTTTATCGAGGACAGGGGTAGAGACCCAGTACTTC. Its protein product is CASSLSRTGVETQYF.

This chain connects TRBV3-1 to TRBJ2-7; 7 nucleotides line up with TRBD2. CDR1 LGHDT and CDR2 YNNKEL come from the germline V gene (reference sequence). The CDR3 is 16 residues long. J gave up 5 bases and V 0 bases, and 10 bases lay outside the gene matches. The CDR3 DNA reads as TGTGCCAGCAGCCAAGATGGCGGGAGCGCTCCCCACGAGCAGTACTTC. Translating it yields CASSQDGGSAPHEQYF.

This clonotype occurred a few times. The V gene is TRBV4-3, the J gene TRBJ2-4; no clear D gene. The CDR3 contains 17 residues. V lost 0 bases and J lost 0, with 12 bases in between. Germline CDR1 reads LGHNA; CDR2 reads YSLEER. CDR3 protein: CASSQEAQFGAKNIQYF. The CDR3 region has the DNA TGCGCCAGCAGCCAAGAAGCACAGTTTGGAGCCAAAAACATTCAGTACTTC.

With respect to this clonotype: An end of the junction does not agree with germline; a read error may underlie this. The rearrangement links TRBV5-1 to TRBJ2-5; D ambiguous. With the DNA end fitting TRBJ2-7 better, the J assignment may be wrong. CDR1 and CDR2 from the germline V gene are SGHRS and YFSETQ. This CDR3 spans 12 amino acids. CDR3 protein: CAGSIRPGEQYF. The CDR3 DNA sequence: TGCGCCGGCAGCATTCGACCGGGCGAGCAGTACTTC.

The chain has TRBV6-2 or TRBV6-3 and TRBJ1-2; D is ambiguous. The CDR3 spans 12 residues. CDR1 is MNHEY, CDR2 SVGEGT, per germline. V was cut by 2 bases and J by 8 bases, with 9 bases left in between. The CDR3 DNA follows: TGTGCCAGCAGTTACGTCACGGCGGGCTACACCTTC. It encodes CASSYVTAGYTF.

This clonotype was recorded a few times. This chain connects TRBV11-2 to TRBJ2-5; 8 bases match TRBD2. Per the germline V gene, CDR1 is SGHAT and CDR2 is FQNNGV. The CDR3 length is 15 residues. V gave up 3 bases and J gave up 5 bases; unmatched junction bases: 8. CDR3 sequence (DNA): TGTGCCAGCAGCTTCGCCCTGGCGGGAGGCGAGACCCAGTACTTC. It translates to CASSFALAGGETQYF.

This sequence joins TRBV20-1 and TRBJ2-5; 12 bases fit TRBD1. V shed 6 bases, J shed 11 bases, and the junction held 10 bases outside the gene matches. This CDR3 is 13 amino acids long. Germline-derived CDR1 and CDR2 are DFQATT and SNEGSKA (reference sequence). The CDR3 spells CSAMGQGADEQYF. CDR3 coding DNA: TGCAGTGCCATGGGACAGGGGGCTGATGAGCAGTACTTC.